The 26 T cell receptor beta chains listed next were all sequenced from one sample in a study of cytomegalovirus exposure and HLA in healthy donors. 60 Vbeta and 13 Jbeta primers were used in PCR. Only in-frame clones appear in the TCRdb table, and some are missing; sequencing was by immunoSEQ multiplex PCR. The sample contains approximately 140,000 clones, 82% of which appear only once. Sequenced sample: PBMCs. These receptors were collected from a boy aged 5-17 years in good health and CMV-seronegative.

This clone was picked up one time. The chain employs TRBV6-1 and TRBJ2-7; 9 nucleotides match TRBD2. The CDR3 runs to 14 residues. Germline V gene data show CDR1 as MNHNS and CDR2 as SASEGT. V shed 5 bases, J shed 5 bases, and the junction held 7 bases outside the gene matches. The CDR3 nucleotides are TGTGCCAGCAGTCGGGGACTAGCTTTCCACGAGCAGTACTTC. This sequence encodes CASSRGLAFHEQYF.

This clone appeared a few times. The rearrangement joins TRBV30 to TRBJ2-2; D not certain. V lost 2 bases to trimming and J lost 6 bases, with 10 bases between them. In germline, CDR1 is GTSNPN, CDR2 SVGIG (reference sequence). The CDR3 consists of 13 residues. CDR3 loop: CAWSQASPGELFF. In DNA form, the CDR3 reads TGTGCCTGGAGTCAAGCGTCGCCCGGGGAGCTGTTTTTT.

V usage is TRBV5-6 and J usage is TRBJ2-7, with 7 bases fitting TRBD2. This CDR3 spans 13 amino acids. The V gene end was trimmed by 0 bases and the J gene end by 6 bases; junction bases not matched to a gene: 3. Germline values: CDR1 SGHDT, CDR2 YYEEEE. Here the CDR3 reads CASSLGGSTEQYF. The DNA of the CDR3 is TGTGCCAGCAGCTTGGGCGGGAGCACCGAGCAGTACTTC.

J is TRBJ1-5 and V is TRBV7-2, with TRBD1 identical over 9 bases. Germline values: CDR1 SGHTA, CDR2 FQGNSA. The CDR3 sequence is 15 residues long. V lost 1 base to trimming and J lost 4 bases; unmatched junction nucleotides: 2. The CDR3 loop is CASSLVTGGNQPQHF. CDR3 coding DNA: TGTGCCAGCAGCTTAGTGACAGGGGGAAATCAGCCCCAGCATTTT.

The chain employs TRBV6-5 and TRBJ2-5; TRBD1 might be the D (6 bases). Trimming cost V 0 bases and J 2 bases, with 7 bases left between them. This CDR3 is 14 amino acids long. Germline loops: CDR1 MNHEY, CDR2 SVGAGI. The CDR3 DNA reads TGTGCCAGCAGTTACTCGGACAGTCAAGAGACCCAGTACTTC. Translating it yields CASSYSDSQETQYF.

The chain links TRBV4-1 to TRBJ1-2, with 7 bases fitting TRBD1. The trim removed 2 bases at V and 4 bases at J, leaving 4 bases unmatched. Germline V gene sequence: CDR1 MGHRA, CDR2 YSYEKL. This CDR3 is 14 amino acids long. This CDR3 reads CASSQRSGGYGYTF. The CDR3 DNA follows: TGCGCCAGCAGCCAACGATCAGGGGGCTATGGCTACACCTTC.

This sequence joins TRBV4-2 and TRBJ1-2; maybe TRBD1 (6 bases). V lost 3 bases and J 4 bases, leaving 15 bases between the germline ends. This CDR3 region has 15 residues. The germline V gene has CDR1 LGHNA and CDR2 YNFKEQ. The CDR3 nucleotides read TGTGCCAGCAGCCACGAAGAGGACAGCCCCTATGGCTACACCTTC. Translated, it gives CASSHEEDSPYGYTF.

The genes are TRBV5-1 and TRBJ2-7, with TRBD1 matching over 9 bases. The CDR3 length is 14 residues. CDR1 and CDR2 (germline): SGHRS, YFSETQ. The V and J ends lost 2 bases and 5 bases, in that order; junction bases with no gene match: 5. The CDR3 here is CASSFFTGGDEQYF. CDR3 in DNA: TGCGCCAGCAGCTTCTTTACAGGGGGCGACGAGCAGTACTTC.

The CDR3 is CASSSPRGGETQYF. CDR3 DNA sequence: TGTGCCAGCAGTTCCCCGAGGGGAGGAGAGACCCAGTACTTC. The chain uses TRBV6-6 and TRBJ2-5; a weak D match, TRBD2 (6 bases). Trimming left V 4 bases short and J 4 bases short, with 13 bases between. Looked up from germline, CDR1 is MNHNY and CDR2 is SVGAGI (reference sequence). The CDR3 has 14 amino acids.

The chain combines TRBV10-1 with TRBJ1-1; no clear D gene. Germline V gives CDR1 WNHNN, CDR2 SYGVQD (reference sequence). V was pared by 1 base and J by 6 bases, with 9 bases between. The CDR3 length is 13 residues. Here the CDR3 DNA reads TGCGCCAGCAGTGAGTGGAGGTCGCCTGAAGCTTTCTTT. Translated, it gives CASSEWRSPEAFF.

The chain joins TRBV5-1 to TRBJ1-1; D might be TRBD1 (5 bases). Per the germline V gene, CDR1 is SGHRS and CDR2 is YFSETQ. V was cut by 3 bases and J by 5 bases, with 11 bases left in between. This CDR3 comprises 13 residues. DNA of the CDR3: TGCGCCAGCAGCTCAGGGTGGGGAACTGAAGCTTTCTTT. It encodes CASSSGWGTEAFF.

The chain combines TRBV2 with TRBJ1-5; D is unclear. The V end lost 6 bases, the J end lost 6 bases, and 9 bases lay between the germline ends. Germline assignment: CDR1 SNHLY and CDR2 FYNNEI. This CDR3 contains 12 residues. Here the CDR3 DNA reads TGTGCCAGCAGGCTCGGCGGTCAGCCCCAGCATTTT. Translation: CASRLGGQPQHF.

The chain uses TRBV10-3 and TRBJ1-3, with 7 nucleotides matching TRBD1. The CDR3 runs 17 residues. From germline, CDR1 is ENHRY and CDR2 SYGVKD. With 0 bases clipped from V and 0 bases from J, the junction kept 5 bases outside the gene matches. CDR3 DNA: TGTGCCATCAGTGAGTCGGTCGACAGGGTCTCTGGAAACACCATATATTTT. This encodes CAISESVDRVSGNTIYF.

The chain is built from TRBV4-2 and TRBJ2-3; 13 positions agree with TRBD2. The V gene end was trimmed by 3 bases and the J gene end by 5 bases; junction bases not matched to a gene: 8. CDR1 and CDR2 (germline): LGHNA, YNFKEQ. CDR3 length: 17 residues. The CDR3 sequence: CASSQIRTSGSGDTQYF. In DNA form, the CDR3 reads TGTGCCAGCAGCCAGATCCGGACTAGCGGGAGTGGAGATACGCAGTATTTT.

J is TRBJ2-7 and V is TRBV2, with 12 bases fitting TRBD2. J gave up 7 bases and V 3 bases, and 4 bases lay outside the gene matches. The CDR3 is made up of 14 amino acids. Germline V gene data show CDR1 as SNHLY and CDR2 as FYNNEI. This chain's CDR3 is CASSETSGRGEQYF. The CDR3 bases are TGTGCCAGCAGTGAGACTAGCGGGAGAGGGGAGCAGTACTTC.

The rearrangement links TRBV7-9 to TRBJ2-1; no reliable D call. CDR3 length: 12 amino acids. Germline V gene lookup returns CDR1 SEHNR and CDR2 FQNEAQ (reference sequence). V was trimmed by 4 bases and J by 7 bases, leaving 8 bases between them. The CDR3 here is CASSSRFNEQFF. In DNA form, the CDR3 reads TGTGCCAGCAGCTCCCGGTTTAATGAGCAGTTCTTC.

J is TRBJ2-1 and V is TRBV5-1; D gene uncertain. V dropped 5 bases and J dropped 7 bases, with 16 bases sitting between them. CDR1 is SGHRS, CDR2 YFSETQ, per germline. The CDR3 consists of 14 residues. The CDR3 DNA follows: TGCGCCAGCAGGATAGATGTCGAATCGAATGAGCAGTTCTTC. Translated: CASRIDVESNEQFF.

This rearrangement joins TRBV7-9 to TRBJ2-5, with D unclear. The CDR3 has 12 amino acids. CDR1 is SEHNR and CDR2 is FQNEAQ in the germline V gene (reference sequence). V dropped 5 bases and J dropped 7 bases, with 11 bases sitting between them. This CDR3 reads CASSPLRSTQYF. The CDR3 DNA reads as TGTGCCAGCAGCCCCCTGAGGTCGACCCAGTACTTC. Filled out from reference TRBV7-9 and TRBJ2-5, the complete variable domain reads DTGVSQNPRHKITKRGQNVTFRCDPISEHNRLYWYRQTLGQGPEFLTYFQNEAQLEKSRLLSDRFSAERPKGSFSTLEIQRTEQGDSAMYLCASSPLRSTQYFGPGTRLLVL.

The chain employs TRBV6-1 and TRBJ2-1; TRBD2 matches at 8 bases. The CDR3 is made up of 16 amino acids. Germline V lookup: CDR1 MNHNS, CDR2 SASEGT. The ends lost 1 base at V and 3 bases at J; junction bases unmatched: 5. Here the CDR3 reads CASSEGAGVYYNEQFF. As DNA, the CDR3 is TGTGCCAGCAGTGAAGGAGCGGGAGTTTACTACAATGAGCAGTTCTTC.

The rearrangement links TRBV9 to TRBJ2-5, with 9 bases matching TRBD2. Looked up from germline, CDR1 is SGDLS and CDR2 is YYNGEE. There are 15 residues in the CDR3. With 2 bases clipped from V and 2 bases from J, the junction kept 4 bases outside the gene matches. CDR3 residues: CASSVRAGGQETQYF. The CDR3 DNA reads TGTGCCAGCAGCGTCCGAGCGGGAGGTCAAGAGACCCAGTACTTC.

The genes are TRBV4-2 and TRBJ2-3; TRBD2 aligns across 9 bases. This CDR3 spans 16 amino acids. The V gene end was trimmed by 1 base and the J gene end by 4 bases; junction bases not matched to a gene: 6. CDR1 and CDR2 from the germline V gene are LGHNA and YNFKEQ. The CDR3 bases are TGTGCCAGCAGCCAAGTTGCGGGAGGGGCCGCAGATACGCAGTATTTT. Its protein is CASSQVAGGAADTQYF.

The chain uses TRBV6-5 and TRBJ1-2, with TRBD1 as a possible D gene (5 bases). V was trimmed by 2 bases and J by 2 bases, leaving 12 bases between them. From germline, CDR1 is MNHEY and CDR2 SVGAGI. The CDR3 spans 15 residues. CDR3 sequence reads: CASSYTGGPNYGYTF. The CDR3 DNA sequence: TGTGCCAGCAGTTACACGGGGGGACCAAACTATGGCTACACCTTC.

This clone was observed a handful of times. In nucleotides, the CDR3 is TGCGCCAGCAGCCCGGGACAGGGAGCCTACGAGCAGTACTTC. Translated: CASSPGQGAYEQYF. The V call is TRBV5-1, the J call TRBJ2-5; 9 bases map to TRBD1. The J call may be mistaken, given a closer DNA end match to TRBJ2-7. The CDR3 is made up of 14 amino acids. The germline CDR1 and CDR2 sequences are SGHRS and YFSETQ.

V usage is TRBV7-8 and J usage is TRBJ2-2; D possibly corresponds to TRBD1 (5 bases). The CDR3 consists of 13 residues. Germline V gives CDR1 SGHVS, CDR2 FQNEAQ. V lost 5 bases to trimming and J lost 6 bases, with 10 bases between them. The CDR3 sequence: CASSPGWAGELFF. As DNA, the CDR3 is TGTGCCAGCAGCCCAGGGTGGGCCGGGGAGCTGTTTTTT.

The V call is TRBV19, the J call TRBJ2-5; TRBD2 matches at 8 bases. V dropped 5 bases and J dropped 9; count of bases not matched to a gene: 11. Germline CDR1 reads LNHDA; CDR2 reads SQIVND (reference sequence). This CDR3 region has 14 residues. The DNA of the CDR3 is TGTGCCAGTAGTCCCCAGGAGCGGGAGACGGCCCAGTACTTC. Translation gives CASSPQERETAQYF.

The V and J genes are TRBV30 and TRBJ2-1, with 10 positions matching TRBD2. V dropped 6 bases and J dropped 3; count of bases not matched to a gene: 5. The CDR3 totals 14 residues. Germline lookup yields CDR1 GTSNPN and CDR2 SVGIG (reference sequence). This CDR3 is CACPLAGGYNEQFF. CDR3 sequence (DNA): TGTGCCTGTCCCTTAGCGGGAGGCTACAATGAGCAGTTCTTC.